The TCR beta chain described here comes from a study of patients and donors after allogeneic stem cell transplantation. TCRdb passed the RT-PCR reads through MiXCR, listing each CDR3 protein once. Among some 880,000 distinct CDR3 sequences, roughly 18% were seen once, and the ten largest hold roughly 6.4%. Germline V gene data show CDR1 as MGHDK and CDR2 as SYGVNS. The CDR3 sequence is 15 residues long. Trimming left V 3 bases short and J 9 bases short, with 15 bases between. The origin of this receptor is a human donor who was either an allogeneic HSCT recipient or a stem cell or donor lymphocyte infusion donor (not recorded which). It is not recorded whose cells these are; they may come from a transplant donor. The specimen was blood, either unsorted or a sorted T cell fraction (not recorded which). This chain links TRBV25-1 with TRBJ1-6, with D uncertain. CDR3 in DNA: TGTGCCAGCAGTGATTTGGGTTCCGCTACTTCACCCCTCCACTTT. Translating it yields CASSDLGSATSPLHF.